The 2 T cell receptor beta chains below were found in one sample sequenced in a study of T cells in localized non-small cell lung cancer. Here immunoSEQ multiplex PCR was the method, and the copy in TCRdb shows in-frame clones only, minus some. The table has about 1,500 clones, 22% seen once. This specimen was normal lung tissue next to the tumor, taken before any cancer treatment. These receptors all stem from a man aged 40-75 years with stage II lung adenocarcinoma.

DNA for the CDR3: TGTGCCTGGAGCGCTAATGAAAAACTGTTTTTT. As protein: CAWSANEKLFF. The rearrangement uses TRBV30 and TRBJ1-4; D remains ambiguous. The CDR3 sequence is 11 residues long. From germline, CDR1 is GTSNPN and CDR2 SVGIG (reference sequence). Trimming stripped 3 bases from V and 3 bases from J, with 2 bases between.

The rearrangement joins TRBV6-8 to TRBJ2-7; 7 positions agree with TRBD2. CDR3 size: 15 residues. The ends lost 11 bases at V and 6 bases at J; junction bases unmatched: 19. In germline, CDR1 is MNHGY, CDR2 SAAAGT. The CDR3: CAAAIGGRPPGEQYF. CDR3 nucleotides: TGTGCCGCAGCAATCGGCGGGAGACCCCCGGGCGAGCAGTACTTC.